The 27 T cell receptor beta chains reported below all come from one sample, sequenced in a study of blood T cell repertoires in COVID-19 (dated by TCRdb to about 2020). The library was generated by the immunoSEQ multiplex PCR assay. TCRdb holds this immuneACCESS table with in-frame rearrangements only. Some clones are missing; in checked studies, unresolved V genes explain under half, and the rest has no known cause. Across this sample there are around 240,000 clones, with approximately 84% seen only once. The ten largest clonotypes hold roughly 3% of the sample. Sample: peripheral blood. These receptors all stem from a woman aged 30 to 39 who had recovered from COVID-19.

The chain carries TRBV2 and TRBJ2-1; D might be TRBD1 (5 bases). The CDR3 spans 14 residues. V shed 4 bases and J shed 4 bases, with 11 bases lying between them. Germline CDR1 SNHLY, CDR2 FYNNEI. CDR3 protein: CASSGQGYYNEQFF. The CDR3 DNA sequence: TGTGCCAGCAGTGGTCAGGGCTATTACAATGAGCAGTTCTTC.

The chain is built from TRBV18 and TRBJ2-1, with 9 bases aligning to TRBD1. Germline trimming cut 5 bases from V and 1 base from J; bases unmatched to any gene: 9. The CDR3 is 17 amino acids. In germline, CDR1 is KGHSH, CDR2 LQKENI. CDR3 DNA: TGTGCCAGCTCAGGACGACTACAGGGGGCTTCCTACAATGAGCAGTTCTTC. The encoded protein is CASSGRLQGASYNEQFF.

The J gene is TRBJ1-6, the V gene TRBV2, with D tentatively TRBD1 (5 bases). CDR1 and CDR2 from the germline V gene are SNHLY and FYNNEI. The CDR3 consists of 14 residues. Trimming took 6 bases from V and 7 from J, leaving 13 bases between them. The CDR3 loop reads CASSRAFRNSPLHF. As DNA, the CDR3 is TGTGCCAGCAGCAGGGCATTCAGGAATTCACCCCTCCACTTT. Complete variable domain (other parts from reference TRBV2 and TRBJ1-6): EPEVTQTPSHQVTQMGQEVILRCVPISNHLYFYWYRQILGQKVEFLVSFYNNEISEKSEIFDDQFSVERPDGSNFTLKIRSTKLEDSAMYFCASSRAFRNSPLHFGNGTRLTVT.

The chain links TRBV6-2 or TRBV6-3 to TRBJ2-2; 8 bases are shared with TRBD1. The CDR3 spans 16 residues. From germline, CDR1 is MNHEY and CDR2 SVGEGT. After removal of 6 bases from V and 2 bases from J, the junction contained 8 bases not matched to a gene. The CDR3 loop is CASSRTQGANTGELFF. The CDR3 coding sequence is TGTGCCAGCAGCCGGACTCAGGGGGCCAACACCGGGGAGCTGTTTTTT.

The chain joins TRBV7-3 to TRBJ2-3; D uncertain. V lost 0 bases, J lost 1 base, and 5 bases lay in between. The CDR3 sequence is 14 residues long. The V gene's germline CDR1 is SGHTA and CDR2 FQGTGA. This CDR3 reads CASSLTSGTDTQYF. Written as DNA, the CDR3 is TGTGCCAGCAGCTTAACGTCTGGCACAGATACGCAGTATTTT.

The table lists this clone with a few counts. The chain uses TRBV18 and TRBJ2-2; 7 bases map to TRBD1. Germline V gene sequence: CDR1 KGHSH, CDR2 LQKENI. The ends lost 4 bases at V and 1 base at J; junction bases unmatched: 3. CDR3 length equals 15 residues. CDR3 residues: CASSRGQVNTGELFF. The DNA of the CDR3 is TGTGCCAGCTCACGTGGACAGGTGAACACCGGGGAGCTGTTTTTT.

The gene calls are TRBV7-8 and TRBJ2-7; possible D gene TRBD2, 5 bases. The CDR3 has 14 amino acids. Germline assignment: CDR1 SGHVS and CDR2 FQNEAQ. The V end was cut by 1 base, the J end by 2 bases, with 9 bases between. The CDR3 sequence: CASSLGLAAYEQYF. In DNA form, the CDR3 reads TGTGCCAGCAGCTTAGGTCTAGCCGCCTACGAGCAGTACTTC. Full variable domain (rest looked up from reference TRBV7-8 and TRBJ2-7): GAGVSQSPRYKVAKRGQDVALRCDPISGHVSLFWYQQALGQGPEFLTYFQNEAQLDKSGLPSDRFFAERPEGSVSTLKIQRTQQEDSAVYLCASSLGLAAYEQYFGPGTRLTVT.

The rearrangement joins TRBV6-5 to TRBJ1-5, with D unclear. Germline CDR1 reads MNHEY; CDR2 reads SVGAGI. The germline V and J ends were trimmed by 7 bases and 7 bases, with 14 bases remaining between them. The CDR3 is made up of 13 amino acids. The CDR3 spells CASTPRGGQPQHF. The CDR3 DNA reads as TGTGCCAGCACCCCCCGGGGTGGGCAGCCCCAGCATTTT.

J is TRBJ1-6 and V is TRBV11-2; 7 bases line up with TRBD1. The trim removed 5 bases at V and 8 bases at J, leaving 6 bases unmatched. CDR1 and CDR2 (germline): SGHAT, FQNNGV. The CDR3 covers 14 residues. The CDR3 DNA reads TGTGCCAGCAGCCGGACAGGTGTTGATTCACCCCTCCACTTT. Its protein product is CASSRTGVDSPLHF.

The gene calls are TRBV19 and TRBJ1-5; the D gene is possibly TRBD1 (6 bases). CDR1 is LNHDA and CDR2 is SQIVND in the germline V gene (reference sequence). This CDR3 has 14 amino acids. V dropped 5 bases and J dropped 7 bases, with 15 bases sitting between them. The CDR3 is CASSWTDSGQPQHF. DNA for the CDR3: TGTGCCAGTAGTTGGACAGATTCGGGGCAGCCCCAGCATTTT.

The rearrangement uses TRBV10-3 and TRBJ2-2, with 9 bases matching TRBD1. From germline, CDR1 is ENHRY and CDR2 SYGVKD. The CDR3 is made up of 15 amino acids. V was pared by 6 bases and J by 6 bases, with 8 bases of the junction left unmatched. CDR3 loop: CAISPGQGVPGELFF. Here the CDR3 DNA reads TGTGCCATCAGCCCGGGACAGGGTGTTCCCGGGGAGCTGTTTTTT.

The chain's CDR3 is CASSQRTGSETQYF. CDR3 nucleotide sequence: TGTGCCAGCAGCCAAAGGACAGGGAGTGAGACCCAGTACTTC. The V and J genes are TRBV3-1 (or the pseudogene TRBV3-2) and TRBJ2-5; TRBD1 matches 8 bases. The germline V gene encodes CDR1 LGHDT and CDR2 YNNKEL (reference sequence). The CDR3 is 14 residues long. Trimming took 2 bases from V and 5 from J; bases not matched to a gene: 4.

V gene TRBV19 combines with J gene TRBJ2-1; D is uncertain. Trimming shortened V by 4 bases and J by 0 bases, and 7 bases separated the two germline ends. CDR3 length equals 14 residues. CDR1 LNHDA and CDR2 SQIVND come from the germline V gene (reference sequence). The CDR3 region has the DNA TGTGCCAGTAGTAAGACATACTCCTACAATGAGCAGTTCTTC. Translation gives CASSKTYSYNEQFF.

The chain combines TRBV2 with TRBJ2-2; no clear D gene. Germline CDR1 SNHLY, CDR2 FYNNEI. Trimming left V 6 bases short and J 5 bases short, with 13 bases between. CDR3 length equals 14 residues. The CDR3 DNA is TGTGCCAGCAGGCCGACTGAACATACCGGGGAGCTGTTTTTT. Translated, it gives CASRPTEHTGELFF.

V gene TRBV7-2 combines with J gene TRBJ2-5; TRBD2 matches at 8 bases. In germline, CDR1 is SGHTA, CDR2 FQGNSA. The CDR3 sequence is 13 residues long. The trim removed 2 bases at V and 5 bases at J, leaving 1 base unmatched. CDR3 nucleotides: TGTGCCAGCAGCTTAAGACTAGCGGAGACCCAGTACTTC. Its protein is CASSLRLAETQYF.

The chain recombines TRBV6-5 with TRBJ1-1; D is uncertain. V lost 0 bases and J lost 0, with 5 bases in between. Germline CDR1 is MNHEY and CDR2 is SVGAGI. This CDR3 spans 14 amino acids. CDR3 residues: CASSYSGVNTEAFF. In DNA, the CDR3 is TGTGCCAGCAGTTACTCCGGGGTGAACACTGAAGCTTTCTTT.

The rearrangement links TRBV6-6 to TRBJ2-7, with TRBD1 as a possible D gene (6 bases). Trimming cost V 5 bases and J 2 bases, with 22 bases left between them. This CDR3 spans 17 amino acids. CDR1 MNHNY and CDR2 SVGAGI come from the germline V gene (reference sequence). CDR3: CASSLTSVTGTAYEQYF. For the CDR3, the DNA is TGTGCCAGCAGTCTTACGTCAGTCACAGGGACCGCCTACGAGCAGTACTTC.

The genes are TRBV6-4 and TRBJ2-1, with 11 bases aligning to TRBD2. The CDR3 totals 18 residues. Germline loops: CDR1 MRHNA, CDR2 SNTAGT. The V gene end was trimmed by 5 bases and the J gene end by 0 bases; junction bases not matched to a gene: 9. The CDR3 loop is CASSPLAGVSSSYNEQFF. CDR3 DNA: TGTGCCAGCAGTCCACTAGCGGGGGTTTCAAGCTCCTACAATGAGCAGTTCTTC.

The rearrangement links TRBV19 to TRBJ1-2; D remains unclear. Trimming took 9 bases from V and 3 from J, leaving 14 bases between them. Germline CDR1 and CDR2: LNHDA and SQIVND (reference sequence). The CDR3 loop spans 13 amino acids. CDR3 sequence: CASRESFDYGYTF. DNA for the CDR3: TGTGCCAGCCGCGAGAGTTTTGACTATGGCTACACCTTC.

This clone came up a few times. The V and J genes are TRBV7-3 and TRBJ2-1; 10 bases fit TRBD2. Germline CDR1 SGHTA, CDR2 FQGTGA. V trimming: 5 bases; J trimming: 6 bases; junction bases outside the gene matches: 13. The CDR3 is 17 residues long. This chain's CDR3 is CASSPSGGAKRFNEQFF. CDR3 in DNA: TGTGCCAGCAGCCCGAGCGGGGGGGCTAAAAGGTTCAATGAGCAGTTCTTC.

The rearrangement uses TRBV5-1 and TRBJ2-5; a possible D gene is TRBD1 (5 bases). V lost 0 bases and J 1 base, leaving 10 bases between the germline ends. CDR1 SGHRS and CDR2 YFSETQ come from the germline V gene. The CDR3 is 15 residues long. The CDR3 spells CASSLAPGSQETQYF. CDR3 coding DNA: TGCGCCAGCAGCTTGGCCCCAGGGTCCCAAGAGACCCAGTACTTC.

This clone was counted once. J is TRBJ2-1 and V is TRBV24-1, with D maybe TRBD2 (6 bases). The CDR3 spans 14 residues. V was trimmed by 4 bases and J by 3 bases, leaving 9 bases between them. Looked up from germline, CDR1 is KGHDR and CDR2 is SFDVKD. The CDR3 protein is CATSETGDYNEQFF. The CDR3 coding sequence is TGTGCCACCAGTGAAACGGGGGACTACAATGAGCAGTTCTTC.

This sequence joins TRBV19 and TRBJ1-5, with a possible D match to TRBD1 (5 bases). V was clipped by 3 bases and J by 5 bases, with 23 bases between them. CDR1 is LNHDA, CDR2 SQIVND, per germline (reference sequence). The CDR3 sequence is 18 residues long. The CDR3 protein is CASSIPLTNRREDQPQHF. For the CDR3, the DNA is TGTGCCAGTAGTATCCCCTTAACGAACAGGCGGGAGGATCAGCCCCAGCATTTT.

V gene TRBV19 combines with J gene TRBJ2-1, with no clear D. The CDR3 runs to 17 residues. Germline V gives CDR1 LNHDA, CDR2 SQIVND (reference sequence). Trimming pared 0 bases from V and 2 bases from J, leaving 14 bases between. In DNA form, the CDR3 reads TGTGCCAGTAGTATAGATATTAACAGCCCCACCTACAATGAGCAGTTCTTC. Amino acids: CASSIDINSPTYNEQFF.

This clone was observed a handful of times. The rearrangement joins TRBV7-2 to TRBJ2-2, with 8 bases fitting TRBD1. V trimming: 5 bases; J trimming: 2 bases; junction bases outside the gene matches: 10. This CDR3 is built from 17 residues. Per germline, CDR1 SGHTA and CDR2 FQGNSA. CDR3 DNA: TGTGCCAGCAGCAGACAACCAGGGGGCCTTAACACCGGGGAGCTGTTTTTT. Translation: CASSRQPGGLNTGELFF.

DNA of the CDR3: TGCGCCAGCATTAGCCGACAGTCCTATAGCAATCAGCCCCAGCATTTT. Protein: CASISRQSYSNQPQHF. The chain recombines TRBV23-1 with TRBJ1-5, with D perhaps matching TRBD1 (5 bases). TRBV23-1 is treated as an ORF (open reading frame) with a function not yet certain. The CDR3 length is 16 residues. V shed 7 bases and J shed 0 bases, with 16 bases lying between them.

J is TRBJ1-4 and V is TRBV5-8; D is unresolved. Trimming cost V 3 bases and J 11 bases, with 23 bases left between them. CDR1 is SGHTS, CDR2 YDEGEE, per germline. The CDR3 extends over 16 amino acids. As DNA, the CDR3 is TGTGCCAGCAGCTCCACCTCCCCTCTGAGTTACGGGAAACTGTTTTTT. It is translated as CASSSTSPLSYGKLFF.